This TCR beta chain was identified in a study of Graves' ophthalmopathy and Graves' hyperthyroidism. Lactation, pregnancy, uncontrolled infections and other autoimmune diseases were all grounds for excluding patients. It was on clinical symptoms, serum thyroxine, TRAb, thyroid ultrasound and orbital computed tomography that diagnosis relied. The PBMCs had their origin in 10 ml of fresh peripheral blood. CDR1 is MGHRA, CDR2 YSYEKL, per germline. Germline trimming cut 0 bases from V and 6 bases from J; bases unmatched to any gene: 7. CDR3 length: 16 residues. From RNA, the CDR3 regions of TCR beta chains were amplified and sequenced. Amplification began with first-round RT-PCR using HTBI primers, then second-round multiplex PCR was performed. TCRdb fed the multiplex PCR reads into MiXCR, producing one record per CDR3 protein. The sample shows about 210,000 distinct CDR3 sequences, approximately 29% of them seen only once.

This clonotype was found many times. The antigen is unknown. Whole-study results and caveats: Detected in blood as well were most expanded thyroid clonotypes with frequency above 0.001.

Specimen: peripheral blood. V usage is TRBV4-1 and J usage is TRBJ2-7, with TRBD2 matching 11 bases. The TCR was taken from a man aged 45-65 years with Graves' ophthalmopathy. CDR3: CASSQDLGLAGFEQYF. The DNA for the CDR3 is TGCGCCAGCAGCCAAGATCTAGGACTAGCGGGTTTCGAGCAGTACTTC.